This entry features one TCR beta chain sequence. The data are from a study of blood T cells in healthy people across ages. Study-level information: Template switching recovered approximately one barcoded beta molecule for every two T cells.

The CDR3 is made up of 15 amino acids. The V end lost 6 bases, the J end lost 0 bases, and 12 bases lay between the germline ends. CDR1 is LGHDT, CDR2 YNNKEL, per germline (reference sequence). Next came a second PCR, run for about 7 to 12 cycles, which used a sample-barcoded 5' primer along with a J-beta primer mix. TCRdb ran MiXCR on the 5' RACE reads and lists one entry per CDR3 protein. The sample holds just over 800,000 distinct CDR3 sequences; approximately 67% are singletons and the top ten take roughly a quarter. At least 6.5 million PBMCs were isolated per sample. The sample comprised blood. The chain uses TRBV3-1 and TRBJ2-1; the D gene could be TRBD1 or TRBD2 (5 bases each). The receptor was derived from a man aged 25-45 years in good health. The CDR3 nucleotides read TGTGCCAGCAGGGGGGAGCGGAGCTCCTACAATGAGCAGTTCTTC. This encodes CASRGERSSYNEQFF.